One sample yielded the 24 T cell receptor beta chains listed below, sequenced in a study of T-cell memory formation after mild COVID-19. TCRdb analysed the 5' RACE reads with MiXCR anew, one entry per CDR3 protein. The sample comprises fewer than 400,000 distinct CDR3 sequences, more than 15% of which are singletons, and 20% to 25% rests with the top ten. Sequencing used PBMCs or a T cell subset sorted from them (not recorded which). All receptors come from a man between 18 and 29 years old who had mild COVID-19 (a few samples of this study predate the infection). Cell type and time point are not known.

The CDR3 region has the DNA TGTGCCAGCAGCTTGGATGTCGGGGTCCGAGAGACCCAGTACTTC. Translated, it gives CASSLDVGVRETQYF. The rearrangement uses TRBV5-5 and TRBJ2-5, with D perhaps TRBD2 (5 bases). Germline V lookup: CDR1 SGHKS, CDR2 YYEKEE (reference sequence). Trimming pared 0 bases from V and 4 bases from J, leaving 13 bases between. The CDR3 loop spans 15 amino acids.

This chain connects TRBV7-2 to TRBJ2-7; maybe TRBD2 (6 bases). Trimming removed 3 bases from V and 4 bases from J, with 13 bases in between. The CDR3 contains 14 residues. CDR1 and CDR2 from the germline V gene are SGHTA and FQGNSA. The CDR3 reads CASSFSTGAYEQYF. DNA for the CDR3: TGTGCCAGCAGCTTTTCTACGGGAGCGTACGAGCAGTACTTC.

The rearrangement uses TRBV6-5 and TRBJ2-3, with a weak D call TRBD1 (5 bases). The CDR3 length is 15 residues. V was clipped by 1 base and J by 2 bases, with 10 bases between them. Germline CDR1 reads MNHEY; CDR2 reads SVGAGI. The CDR3 protein is CASSYLRGPTDTQYF. CDR3 bases: TGTGCCAGCAGTTACTTAAGGGGCCCCACAGATACGCAGTATTTT.

V gene TRBV5-1 combines with J gene TRBJ2-2, with TRBD1 as a possible D gene (6 bases). Germline CDR1 is SGHRS and CDR2 is YFSETQ. This CDR3 has 14 residues. The V end was cut by 4 bases, the J end by 6 bases, with 13 bases between. For the CDR3, the DNA is TGCGCCAGCAGCCCAGGGGTGAGATCCGGGGAGCTGTTTTTT. This sequence encodes CASSPGVRSGELFF.

The chain carries TRBV2 and TRBJ2-5; D may be TRBD1 or TRBD2 (5 bases each). This CDR3 region has 13 residues. V was pared by 4 bases and J by 9 bases, with 15 bases between. Germline CDR1 is SNHLY and CDR2 is FYNNEI. CDR3 loop: CASSGDALMSQYF. The CDR3 bases are TGTGCCAGCAGTGGGGACGCCCTGATGTCCCAGTACTTC. Full variable domain (outside the CDR3, taken from reference TRBV2 and TRBJ2-5): EPEVTQTPSHQVTQMGQEVILRCVPISNHLYFYWYRQILGQKVEFLVSFYNNEISEKSEIFDDQFSVERPDGSNFTLKIRSTKLEDSAMYFCASSGDALMSQYFGPGTRLLVL.

This clonotype was observed a handful of times. The genes are TRBV7-9 and TRBJ2-4; D is possibly TRBD1 or TRBD2 (5 bases each). The germline CDR1 and CDR2 sequences are SEHNR and FQNEAQ (reference sequence). V was shortened by 1 base and J by 8 bases, with 18 bases between the two germline ends. The CDR3 has 16 residues. CDR3 coding DNA: TGTGCCAGCAGCTTAGTTTTCCAAGGGACCATCGACATTCAGTACTTC. Amino acids: CASSLVFQGTIDIQYF.

In this sample, this clonotype turned up many times. The V gene is TRBV7-2, the J gene TRBJ2-7; 8 bases agree with TRBD1. This CDR3 spans 13 amino acids. Germline V gene sequence: CDR1 SGHTA, CDR2 FQGNSA. The V segment lost 3 bases and the J segment 6 bases; nucleotides outside the gene matches: 4. The CDR3 DNA reads as TGTGCCAGCAGCTTCGACAGGGGTAGCGAGCAGTACGTC. Its translation: CASSFDRGSEQYV.

This chain joins TRBV20-1 and TRBJ1-1, with TRBD1 identical over 9 bases. This CDR3 comprises 15 residues. Losses at the gene ends were 5 bases for V and 6 bases for J; bases not matched to a gene: 13. The germline V gene has CDR1 DFQATT and CDR2 SNEGSKA (reference sequence). The CDR3 is CSALSRGQGYAEAFF. The CDR3 bases are TGCAGTGCTCTGAGCAGGGGACAGGGTTACGCTGAAGCTTTCTTT.

This chain joins TRBV2 and TRBJ1-5, with 7 positions matching TRBD1. The CDR3 has 14 residues. The V and J ends lost 4 bases and 7 bases, in that order; junction bases with no gene match: 7. CDR1 and CDR2 from the germline V gene are SNHLY and FYNNEI. The CDR3 is CASSGQGGYQPQHF. The CDR3 region has the DNA TGTGCCAGCAGTGGACAGGGCGGTTACCAGCCCCAGCATTTT.

This clonotype was counted only a few times. The chain uses TRBV20-1 and TRBJ2-7; 13 nucleotides agree with TRBD2. V was pared by 7 bases and J by 4 bases, with 7 bases of the junction left unmatched. The CDR3 extends over 14 amino acids. Germline lookup yields CDR1 DFQATT and CDR2 SNEGSKA (reference sequence). This chain's CDR3 is CSVPLAGGTYEQYF. DNA for the CDR3: TGCAGTGTCCCACTAGCGGGGGGGACTTACGAGCAGTACTTC.

CDR3 in amino acids: CSAPGAGQGLAFF. The CDR3 DNA is TGCAGTGCTCCGGGCGCGGGACAGGGTCTAGCTTTCTTT. V is TRBV20-1 and J is TRBJ1-1, with 9 bases identical to TRBD1. Germline CDR1 is DFQATT and CDR2 is SNEGSKA (reference sequence). V was pared by 5 bases and J by 10 bases, with 11 bases of the junction left unmatched. The CDR3 covers 13 residues.

This clonotype came up a few times. The CDR3 DNA follows: TGTGCCAGCAGTTCCCTTCAGCTTAGCGGGGGAAGTAACATTCAGTACTTC. Residues: CASSSLQLSGGSNIQYF. V is TRBV27 and J is TRBJ2-4, with 9 positions matching TRBD2. Germline V gives CDR1 MNHEY, CDR2 SMNVEV (reference sequence). This CDR3 comprises 17 residues. Trimming took 4 bases from V and 7 from J; bases not matched to a gene: 14.

This clonotype was seen a handful of times. The rearrangement uses TRBV6-1 and TRBJ2-7; D may match TRBD1 or TRBD2 (5 bases each). CDR1 MNHNS and CDR2 SASEGT come from the germline V gene. The CDR3 has 15 residues. Trimming took 1 base from V and 0 from J, leaving 10 bases between them. CDR3 DNA: TGTGCCAGCAGTGAAGGAGAGGGGACCTCCTACGAGCAGTACTTC. Translated, it gives CASSEGEGTSYEQYF.

V is TRBV7-3 and J is TRBJ2-2; TRBD2 matches 9 bases. CDR1 is SGHTA, CDR2 FQGTGA, per germline. The V gene end was trimmed by 5 bases and the J gene end by 6 bases; junction bases not matched to a gene: 13. This CDR3 has 17 residues. CDR3 sequence reads: CASSRSGLAPEAGELFF. In nucleotides, the CDR3 is TGTGCCAGCAGCCGCTCGGGACTAGCACCTGAAGCCGGGGAGCTGTTTTTT.

This clonotype was seen more than once but under ten times. The V gene is TRBV27, the J gene TRBJ2-3; D may correspond to TRBD1 or TRBD2 (6 bases each). The germline V gene encodes CDR1 MNHEY and CDR2 SMNVEV (reference sequence). V gave up 5 bases and J gave up 4 bases, with 10 bases separating them. The CDR3 length is 13 residues. The CDR3 sequence: CASSKGGPDTQYF. The CDR3 nucleotides read TGTGCCAGCAGTAAGGGGGGCCCAGATACGCAGTATTTT.

This clonotype came up a few times. V is TRBV4-1 and J is TRBJ2-7; 11 bases line up with TRBD2. Germline lookup yields CDR1 MGHRA and CDR2 YSYEKL. This CDR3 has 16 amino acids. With 4 bases clipped from V and 5 bases from J, the junction kept 10 bases outside the gene matches. This chain's CDR3 is CASSPRSGGAANEQYF. CDR3 coding DNA: TGCGCCAGCAGCCCTCGTAGCGGGGGGGCCGCCAACGAGCAGTACTTC.

This clonotype was counted a few times. The chain links TRBV29-1 to TRBJ1-2; TRBD1 aligns across 9 bases. Germline CDR1 and CDR2: SQVTM and ANQGSEA. CDR3 length: 12 amino acids. V lost 7 bases, J lost 7 bases, and 7 bases stayed unmatched. The CDR3 DNA reads TGCAGCGGGGGACAGGGCTCCATTGGCTACACCTTC. Protein sequence: CSGGQGSIGYTF.

V is TRBV29-1 and J is TRBJ1-1; no clear D gene. CDR3 length: 13 residues. Germline V gives CDR1 SQVTM, CDR2 ANQGSEA. V gave up 4 bases and J gave up 4 bases, with 13 bases separating them. DNA of the CDR3: TGCAGCGTTGGAGAGGTCTCGTCCACTGAAGCTTTCTTT. This encodes CSVGEVSSTEAFF.

This clonotype was found a few times. V usage is TRBV7-2 and J usage is TRBJ1-6; maybe TRBD1 (6 bases). The CDR3 runs 14 residues. The germline CDR1 and CDR2 sequences are SGHTA and FQGNSA. V lost 5 bases and J 9 bases, leaving 14 bases between the germline ends. The CDR3 here is CASSATGALSPLHF. The CDR3, as DNA: TGTGCCAGCAGCGCCACGGGGGCCCTTTCACCCCTCCACTTT.

This clonotype was recorded a few times. This chain connects TRBV3-2 to TRBJ2-7; TRBD1 is the table's D call and was not checked against the DNA. TRBV3-2 is a recognized pseudogene. The CDR3 spans 17 residues. CDR3 amino acids: CASSHPRGATCSYEQYF. Written as DNA, the CDR3 is TGTGCCAGCAGCCATCCGAGGGGGGCAACCTGCTCCTACGAGCAGTACTTC.

The V call is TRBV14, the J call TRBJ2-7; 10 positions agree with TRBD2. The CDR3 contains 15 residues. Germline V lookup: CDR1 SGHDN, CDR2 FVKESK. Trimming at V came to 8 bases and at J to 0 bases, leaving 7 bases not matched to a gene. The CDR3 bases are TGTGCCAGCGCTAGCGGGGGCCTAACCTCCTACGAGCAGTACTTC. The encoded protein is CASASGGLTSYEQYF.

V usage is TRBV30 and J usage is TRBJ2-6, with D possibly called TRBD1 or TRBD2 (6 bases each). Germline V lookup: CDR1 GTSNPN, CDR2 SVGIG (reference sequence). V was pared by 8 bases and J by 0 bases, with 14 bases between. The CDR3 contains 15 residues. For the CDR3, the DNA is TGTGCCCGAGGGGGGATTAGCTCTGGGGCCAACGTCCTGACTTTC. Residues: CARGGISSGANVLTF.

The CDR3 spells CASSLEFVTGGPEQFF. The CDR3 DNA reads as TGCGCCAGCAGCTTGGAATTTGTGACAGGGGGCCCTGAGCAGTTCTTC. This chain connects TRBV5-1 to TRBJ2-1; 10 nucleotides match TRBD1. CDR1 and CDR2 (germline): SGHRS, YFSETQ. The CDR3 is 16 amino acids. Trimming took 0 bases from V and 9 from J; bases not matched to a gene: 9.

This chain connects TRBV29-1 to TRBJ2-1; D might be TRBD2 (6 bases). The CDR3 length is 13 residues. Trimming cost V 6 bases and J 1 base, with 10 bases left between them. The germline CDR1 and CDR2 sequences are SQVTM and ANQGSEA. The CDR3: CSVEGNSYNEQFF. As DNA, the CDR3 is TGCAGCGTGGAGGGGAATTCCTACAATGAGCAGTTCTTC.